Shown below are 24 T cell receptor beta chains from a single sample sequenced in a study of shared clonotypes between healthy human individuals. Method: immunoSEQ multiplex PCR; TCRdb's copy keeps in-frame clones and lacks some. The sample carries approximately 2.1 million clones, just over 90% recorded once. Sequenced material: naive CD4+ T cells from PBMCs. Regarding subset: CD45RA+ positively selected. These receptor sequences come from a man aged 18-30 years in good health. Some clones in this sample may be carry-over from other donors' samples.

The chain recombines TRBV7-3 with TRBJ2-6, with 8 positions matching TRBD1. In germline, CDR1 is SGHTA, CDR2 FQGTGA. This CDR3 spans 22 amino acids. J was trimmed by 0 bases and V by 5 bases; bases with no gene match: 21. In DNA, the CDR3 is TGTGCCAGCAGCCCAATTCATCTACTAGGACAGGGCCTAATCTCTGGGGCCAACGTCCTGACTTTC. Amino acids: CASSPIHLLGQGLISGANVLTF.

A single count supports this clone. The V gene is TRBV7-9, the J gene TRBJ2-1; D is perhaps TRBD1 or TRBD2 (5 bases each). Trimming took off 4 bases at V and 6 bases at J, with 16 bases between the two ends. This CDR3 contains 15 residues. Germline loops: CDR1 SEHNR, CDR2 FQNEAQ (reference sequence). This chain's CDR3 is CASSSTGTALNEQFF. The CDR3 DNA is TGTGCCAGCAGCTCCACCGGGACCGCTCTCAATGAGCAGTTCTTC.

This chain uses TRBV25-1 with TRBJ1-2, with 9 nucleotides matching TRBD1. Germline loops: CDR1 MGHDK, CDR2 SYGVNS. The trim removed 10 bases at V and 3 bases at J, leaving 12 bases unmatched. The CDR3 consists of 15 residues. CDR3 region: CATSIRDREDYGYTF. In DNA, the CDR3 is TGTGCCACTTCGATCCGGGACAGGGAGGACTATGGCTACACCTTC.

The count of this clone is one. J is TRBJ2-2 and V is TRBV28; D may be TRBD1 or TRBD2 (6 bases each). The V end lost 10 bases, the J end lost 7 bases, and 16 bases lay between the germline ends. The length of the CDR3 is 13 residues. Per germline, CDR1 MDHEN and CDR2 SYDVKM. The CDR3 spells CAITRGRGGELFF. The CDR3 bases are TGTGCCATAACCCGGGGGCGCGGCGGGGAGCTGTTTTTT.

The chain combines TRBV7-8 with TRBJ2-7; TRBD2 is a possible D gene (5 bases). This CDR3 comprises 16 residues. V was clipped by 2 bases and J by 4 bases, with 18 bases between them. CDR1 is SGHVS and CDR2 is FQNEAQ in the germline V gene. The CDR3 sequence: CASSLFGGQPRYEQYF. Written as DNA, the CDR3 is TGTGCCAGCAGCTTATTTGGCGGGCAACCTAGGTACGAGCAGTACTTC.

This clone came up a few times. V usage is TRBV19 and J usage is TRBJ1-2; D not resolved. Per the germline V gene, CDR1 is LNHDA and CDR2 is SQIVND (reference sequence). V was pared by 4 bases and J by 6 bases, with 12 bases between. The CDR3 has 13 amino acids. Written as DNA, the CDR3 is TGTGCCAGTAGTAGAGGTCCGGGAGATGGCTACACCTTC. Translation gives CASSRGPGDGYTF.

This rearrangement joins TRBV7-3 to TRBJ2-1; D is undetermined. Germline CDR1 and CDR2: SGHTA and FQGTGA. V lost 1 base and J lost 1, with 8 bases in between. This CDR3 spans 15 amino acids. The CDR3 nucleotides read TGTGCCAGCAGCTTAATGTCCGTTTCCTACAATGAGCAGTTCTTC. Translating it yields CASSLMSVSYNEQFF.

This clone was counted a single time. This sequence joins TRBV2 and TRBJ1-4; D unclear. This CDR3 region has 16 residues. Trimming stripped 3 bases from V and 10 bases from J, with 21 bases between. Germline CDR1 SNHLY, CDR2 FYNNEI. CDR3 loop: CASSEEWTQYGGKLFF. The CDR3 DNA reads as TGTGCCAGCAGTGAGGAGTGGACCCAGTATGGTGGAAAACTGTTTTTT.

The chain carries TRBV11-3 and TRBJ2-6, with D possibly TRBD2 on 5 matching bases. The V and J ends lost 8 bases and 0 bases respectively, with 5 bases between them. CDR1 SGHNT and CDR2 YENEEA come from the germline V gene. The CDR3 sequence is 13 residues long. The CDR3 reads CASGSSGANVLTF. The CDR3 coding sequence is TGTGCCAGCGGGAGCTCTGGGGCCAACGTCCTGACTTTC.

This rearrangement joins TRBV6-5 to TRBJ1-1; D unclear. The germline V and J ends were trimmed by 6 bases and 5 bases, with 13 bases remaining between them. The CDR3 covers 13 residues. Germline CDR1 MNHEY, CDR2 SVGAGI. CDR3 sequence: CASRLGRSTEAFF. CDR3 coding DNA: TGTGCCAGCAGGCTCGGAAGGAGTACTGAAGCTTTCTTT.

In the case of this clone: Germline and junction disagree at one end, which may indicate a read error. This chain connects TRBV18 to TRBJ2-2; a weak D match, TRBD1 (6 bases). The CDR3 runs 15 residues. CDR1 is KGHSH, CDR2 LQKENI, per germline. This chain's CDR3 is CASSLRDTNPGELFF. The CDR3 coding sequence is TGTGCCAGCTCACTCCGGGACACGAACCCCGGGGAGCTGTTTTTT.

This chain links TRBV27 with TRBJ2-7; TRBD2 matches 8 bases. Trimming cost V 2 bases and J 2 bases; bases outside gene matches: 14. CDR1 MNHEY and CDR2 SMNVEV come from the germline V gene (reference sequence). The CDR3 totals 18 residues. CDR3 residues: CASSLRSFPGGSPYEQYF. CDR3 in DNA: TGTGCCAGCAGTTTACGTTCGTTTCCGGGAGGGTCCCCCTACGAGCAGTACTTC.

The count of this clone is one. The CDR3 DNA reads TGTGCCAGCAGTTCCCCCCAGGGTGGGGACGTTCCTAGCTCCTACAATGAGCAGTTCTTC. Translation: CASSSPQGGDVPSSYNEQFF. V usage is TRBV28 and J usage is TRBJ2-1, with D perhaps being TRBD1 or TRBD2 (5 bases each). Trimming left V 4 bases short and J 0 bases short, with 25 bases between. From germline, CDR1 is MDHEN and CDR2 SYDVKM. This CDR3 has 20 residues.

This sequence joins TRBV5-1 and TRBJ1-2; 8 bases match TRBD1. The CDR3 is 15 amino acids. Germline CDR1 reads SGHRS; CDR2 reads YFSETQ. V trimming: 0 bases; J trimming: 8 bases; junction bases outside the gene matches: 9. CDR3 coding DNA: TGCGCCAGCAGCTTGGCCGGGGGAGGACAGGGAGGCTACACCTTC. Amino acids: CASSLAGGGQGGYTF. The variable domain in full, completed from reference TRBV5-1 and TRBJ1-2, reads KAGVTQTPRYLIKTRGQQVTLSCSPISGHRSVSWYQQTPGQGLQFLFEYFSETQRNKGNFPGRFSGRQFSNSRSEMNVSTLELGDSALYLCASSLAGGGQGGYTFGSGTRLTVV.

This rearrangement joins TRBV9 to TRBJ1-2; TRBD1 agrees at 7 bases. V was pared by 3 bases and J by 8 bases, with 13 bases of the junction left unmatched. The CDR3 has 15 residues. In germline, CDR1 is SGDLS, CDR2 YYNGEE. The CDR3 nucleotides are TGTGCCAGCAGCGCGAGGACAGGAGGACGGACAGGCTACACCTTC. This translates into CASSARTGGRTGYTF.

This clone was counted a single time. The V call is TRBV7-2, the J call TRBJ2-7; 8 nucleotides agree with TRBD1. Germline CDR1 SGHTA, CDR2 FQGNSA. V lost 3 bases, J lost 5 bases, and 6 bases stayed unmatched. The CDR3 runs 14 residues. CDR3 DNA sequence: TGTGCCAGCAGCTTCCAACAGGGGGTCCACGAGCAGTACTTC. Translating it yields CASSFQQGVHEQYF.

On this clone: The same CDR3 is also encoded by other DNA sequences in this sample. The chain is built from TRBV14 and TRBJ2-1, with 7 nucleotides matching TRBD2. Germline CDR1 and CDR2: SGHDN and FVKESK. The CDR3 runs to 16 residues. V lost 1 base to trimming and J lost 4 bases; unmatched junction nucleotides: 7. The CDR3 coding sequence is TGTGCCAGCAGCCAAGCCCGGGCTAGCGGTTACAATGAGCAGTTCTTC. Its translation is CASSQARASGYNEQFF.

The chain links TRBV28 to TRBJ1-2; TRBD1 matches at 8 bases. The CDR3 length is 15 residues. The V and J ends lost 4 bases and 8 bases, in that order; junction bases with no gene match: 12. Looked up from germline, CDR1 is MDHEN and CDR2 is SYDVKM. The CDR3, as DNA: TGTGCCAGCAGTTACCCTTTAACAGGGGGGAACGGCTACACCTTC. It codes for CASSYPLTGGNGYTF.

The chain has TRBV5-1 and TRBJ2-3, with 8 bases aligning to TRBD2. The CDR3 is made up of 16 amino acids. Germline CDR1 is SGHRS and CDR2 is YFSETQ. Trimming took 4 bases from V and 0 from J; bases not matched to a gene: 7. CDR3 residues: CASSAELAASTDTQYF. The CDR3, as DNA: TGCGCCAGCAGCGCGGAACTAGCGGCTAGCACAGATACGCAGTATTTT.

This chain uses TRBV6-6 with TRBJ2-3; D assignment may be TRBD1 or TRBD2 (6 bases each). The CDR3 is made up of 14 amino acids. V was shortened by 7 bases and J by 2 bases, with 13 bases between the two germline ends. Per germline, CDR1 MNHNY and CDR2 SVGAGI (reference sequence). CDR3 coding DNA: TGTGCCAGCATCCACGGGGGCCTCACAGATACGCAGTATTTT. It translates to CASIHGGLTDTQYF.

The chain links TRBV14 to TRBJ2-5; TRBD2 is a possible D gene (7 bases). CDR1 and CDR2 from the germline V gene are SGHDN and FVKESK. V was pared by 3 bases and J by 8 bases, with 13 bases between. The CDR3 is made up of 13 amino acids. CDR3 amino acids: CASSQTTGGTQYF. The CDR3 nucleotides read TGTGCCAGCAGCCAGACGACGGGGGGCACCCAGTACTTC.

This sequence joins TRBV6-5 and TRBJ1-1, with no clear D. The germline gives CDR1 MNHEY, CDR2 SVGAGI. This CDR3 has 14 amino acids. V was pared by 7 bases and J by 4 bases, with 16 bases between. The CDR3 loop is CASIRRESGTEAFF. CDR3 DNA sequence: TGTGCCAGCATTAGGAGAGAAAGTGGCACTGAAGCTTTCTTT.

The V gene is TRBV6-6, the J gene TRBJ2-1; 12 positions match TRBD2. Unmatched junction bases numbered 8, after V lost 6 bases and J lost 8 bases. The CDR3 totals 15 residues. CDR1 and CDR2 from the germline V gene are MNHNY and SVGAGI (reference sequence). CDR3 in DNA: TGTGCCAGCAGGCCCGGACTAGCGGGATCGTATGAGCAGTTCTTC. Translating it yields CASRPGLAGSYEQFF.

The chain is built from TRBV7-2 and TRBJ1-1; weak D call: TRBD1 (5 bases). The CDR3 has 17 amino acids. The V gene lost 5 bases and the J gene lost 0 bases, with 19 bases spanning the gap. Germline loops: CDR1 SGHTA, CDR2 FQGNSA. The CDR3 region is CASSPTLPTALNTEAFF. The CDR3 DNA reads as TGTGCCAGCAGCCCGACCCTTCCGACAGCTTTGAACACTGAAGCTTTCTTT.